What follows is one T cell receptor beta chain and its context. This CDR3 has 14 residues. The V segment lost 4 bases and the J segment 10 bases; nucleotides outside the gene matches: 10. Per the germline V gene, CDR1 is SQVTM and CDR2 is ANQGSEA. Survey-level TCR beta sequencing used the immunoSEQ assay. Sequenced by immunoSEQ multiplex PCR; TCRdb stores in-frame clones only, minus some. The table has under 65,000 clones, 85% to 95% seen once. This sequence joins TRBV29-1 and TRBJ1-1; the match to TRBD1 covers 12 bases. Sample: PBMCs. This TCR was sampled from a man aged 40-55 years with rheumatoid arthritis. The CDR3 DNA is TGCAGCGTTGTAGCCGGGACAGGGGGCGCGGCAGCTTTCTTT. Translating it yields CSVVAGTGGAAAFF.